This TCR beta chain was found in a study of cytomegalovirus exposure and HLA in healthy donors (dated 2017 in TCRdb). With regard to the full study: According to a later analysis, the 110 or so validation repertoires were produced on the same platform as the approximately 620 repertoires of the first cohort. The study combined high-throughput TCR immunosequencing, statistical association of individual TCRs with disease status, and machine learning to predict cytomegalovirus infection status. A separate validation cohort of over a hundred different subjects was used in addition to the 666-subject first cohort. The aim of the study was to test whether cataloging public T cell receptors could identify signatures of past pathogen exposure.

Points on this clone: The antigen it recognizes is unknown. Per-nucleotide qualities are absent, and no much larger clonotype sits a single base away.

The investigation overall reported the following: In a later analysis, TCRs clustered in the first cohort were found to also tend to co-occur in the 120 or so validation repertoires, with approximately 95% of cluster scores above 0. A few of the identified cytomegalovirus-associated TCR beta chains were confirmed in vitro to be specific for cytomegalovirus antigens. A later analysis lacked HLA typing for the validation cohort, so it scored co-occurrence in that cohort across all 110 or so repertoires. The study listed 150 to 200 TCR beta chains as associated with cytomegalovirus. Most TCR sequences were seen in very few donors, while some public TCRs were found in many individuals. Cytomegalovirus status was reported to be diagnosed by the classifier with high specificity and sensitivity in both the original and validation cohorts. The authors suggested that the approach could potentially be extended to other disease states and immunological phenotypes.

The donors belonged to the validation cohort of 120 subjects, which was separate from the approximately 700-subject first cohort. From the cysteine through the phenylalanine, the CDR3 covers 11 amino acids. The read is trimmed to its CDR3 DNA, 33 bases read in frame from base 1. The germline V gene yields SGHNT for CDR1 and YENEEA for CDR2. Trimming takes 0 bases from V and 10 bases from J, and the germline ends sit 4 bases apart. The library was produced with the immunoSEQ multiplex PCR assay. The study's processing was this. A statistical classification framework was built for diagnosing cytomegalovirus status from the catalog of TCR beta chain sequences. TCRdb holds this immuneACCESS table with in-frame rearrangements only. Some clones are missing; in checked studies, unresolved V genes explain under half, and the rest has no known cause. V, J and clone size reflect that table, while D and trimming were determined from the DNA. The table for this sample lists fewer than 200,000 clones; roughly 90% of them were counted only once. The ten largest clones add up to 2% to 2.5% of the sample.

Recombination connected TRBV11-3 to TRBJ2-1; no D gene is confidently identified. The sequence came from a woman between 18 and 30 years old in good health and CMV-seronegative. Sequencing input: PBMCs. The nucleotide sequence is TGTGCCAGCAGCTTAGACACAGAGCAGTTCTTC. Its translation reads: CASSLDTEQFF. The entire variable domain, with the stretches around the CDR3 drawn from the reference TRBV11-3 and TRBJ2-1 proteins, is EAGVVQSPRYKIIEKKQPVAFWCNPISGHNTLYWYLQNLGQGPELLIRYENEEAVDDSQLPKDRFSAERLKGVDSTLKIQPAELGDSAVYLCASSLDTEQFFGPGTRLTVL.